The 18 T cell receptor beta chains below come from one sample, sequenced in a study of T cells in localized non-small cell lung cancer. Generated by immunoSEQ multiplex PCR, the TCRdb table keeps only in-frame clones and is missing some. Of some 90,000 clones listed, 87% are singletons. The specimen comprised peripheral blood, sampled before any cancer treatment. Every receptor here comes from a man between 40 and 70 years old with stage I squamous cell lung carcinoma.

The V and J genes are TRBV5-4 and TRBJ2-7, with 8 bases aligning to TRBD1. The trim removed 0 bases at V and 11 bases at J, leaving 10 bases unmatched. This CDR3 comprises 14 residues. The germline V gene has CDR1 SGHNT and CDR2 YYREEE (reference sequence). In nucleotides, the CDR3 is TGTGCCAGCAGCTTGGGACGGACAGGGACCGGAGAGTACTTC. Translated: CASSLGRTGTGEYF.

Only a few counts were recorded for this clone. The chain recombines TRBV19 with TRBJ1-5; 9 bases are shared with TRBD1. Germline CDR1 and CDR2: LNHDA and SQIVND (reference sequence). The V gene end was trimmed by 1 base and the J gene end by 0 bases; junction bases not matched to a gene: 7. CDR3 size: 18 residues. In DNA form, the CDR3 reads TGTGCCAGTAGTATAGGGACCGGGACAGGGAATAGCAATCAGCCCCAGCATTTT. Its protein product is CASSIGTGTGNSNQPQHF.

This clone was observed a handful of times. V is TRBV7-2 and J is TRBJ1-5; D remains unclear. This CDR3 has 12 residues. Germline values: CDR1 SGHTA, CDR2 FQGNSA. The ends were cut back, 3 bases at V and 4 bases at J, with 4 bases in the middle. CDR3 DNA sequence: TGTGCCAGCAGCTTGGGGAATCAGCCCCAGCATTTT. Translation gives CASSLGNQPQHF.

This clone has just one count. The rearrangement uses TRBV7-6 and TRBJ2-1, with D perhaps matching TRBD1 (5 bases). V was cut by 1 base and J by 4 bases, with 8 bases left in between. The CDR3 sequence is 14 residues long. Germline-derived CDR1 and CDR2 are SGHVS and FNYEAQ. The chain's CDR3 is CASSLGGRYNEQFF. CDR3 nucleotides: TGTGCCAGCAGCTTAGGGGGCCGGTACAATGAGCAGTTCTTC.

V and J are TRBV6-5 and TRBJ2-1, with 8 bases identical to TRBD2. The CDR3 is 14 residues long. CDR1 is MNHEY and CDR2 is SVGAGI in the germline V gene. V gave up 7 bases and J gave up 7 bases; unmatched junction bases: 9. For the CDR3, the DNA is TGTGCCAGCAAGTCGGGAGGGGACGTAAATGAGCAGTTCTTC. As protein: CASKSGGDVNEQFF.

This chain links TRBV5-1 with TRBJ2-1; D is possibly TRBD1 or TRBD2 (5 bases each). Germline CDR1 reads SGHRS; CDR2 reads YFSETQ. V lost 3 bases to trimming and J lost 6 bases, with 13 bases between them. The CDR3 is made up of 14 amino acids. CDR3 nucleotides: TGCGCCAGCAGCTCGGGACCCCAAGGCAATGAGCAGTTCTTC. It codes for CASSSGPQGNEQFF.

This rearrangement joins TRBV6-1 to TRBJ2-3; 8 bases align to TRBD2. The trim removed 0 bases at V and 0 bases at J, leaving 2 bases unmatched. The CDR3 is made up of 16 amino acids. Germline loops: CDR1 MNHNS, CDR2 SASEGT. CDR3: CASSEARGASTDTQYF. DNA for the CDR3: TGTGCCAGCAGTGAAGCGCGGGGGGCGAGCACAGATACGCAGTATTTT.

This clone has just one count. The J gene is TRBJ2-5, the V gene TRBV5-1; TRBD1 matches at 7 bases. V trimming: 4 bases; J trimming: 4 bases; junction bases outside the gene matches: 10. Germline V gene lookup returns CDR1 SGHRS and CDR2 YFSETQ. The CDR3 covers 15 residues. The CDR3 region is CASSLETGLGETQYF. DNA of the CDR3: TGCGCCAGCAGCCTAGAGACAGGGCTTGGAGAGACCCAGTACTTC.

The V and J genes are TRBV4-2 and TRBJ2-5; D is tentatively TRBD1 or TRBD2 (6 bases each). The CDR3 sequence is 15 residues long. Looked up from germline, CDR1 is LGHNA and CDR2 is YNFKEQ. The V gene lost 4 bases and the J gene lost 5 bases, with 17 bases spanning the gap. Here the CDR3 DNA reads TGTGCCAGCAGCCCAATAGAGGGGGGCCGGGAGACCCAGTACTTC. Translated, it gives CASSPIEGGRETQYF.

This chain links TRBV12-5 with TRBJ2-1; TRBD1 matches at 8 bases. The V gene end was trimmed by 5 bases and the J gene end by 7 bases; junction bases not matched to a gene: 10. The length of the CDR3 is 15 residues. Germline-derived CDR1 and CDR2 are LGHNT and FRNRAP. The CDR3 here is CASGPGDRRKNEQFF. The CDR3 region has the DNA TGTGCTAGTGGTCCCGGGGACAGGAGAAAAAATGAGCAGTTCTTC. Using reference TRBV12-5 and TRBJ2-1 for the parts outside the CDR3, the full variable domain is DARVTQTPRHKVTEMGQEVTMRCQPILGHNTVFWYRQTMMQGLELLAYFRNRAPLDDSGMPKDRFSAEMPDATLATLKIQPSEPRDSAVYFCASGPGDRRKNEQFFGPGTRLTVL.

The table lists this clone with a few counts. The J gene is TRBJ1-2, the V gene TRBV6-5, with D perhaps TRBD1 (5 bases). CDR3 length equals 14 residues. The V and J ends lost 2 bases and 2 bases respectively, with 9 bases between them. Germline V gene data show CDR1 as MNHEY and CDR2 as SVGAGI. Written as DNA, the CDR3 is TGTGCCAGCAGTTACGACTGGGGGAACTATGGCTACACCTTC. It encodes CASSYDWGNYGYTF.

The gene calls are TRBV4-1 and TRBJ2-1; TRBD2 agrees at 11 bases. Trimming removed 6 bases from V and 0 bases from J; junction bases left unmatched: 4. The germline V gene encodes CDR1 MGHRA and CDR2 YSYEKL. The CDR3 totals 16 residues. The CDR3 spells CASRGLAGDSYNEQFF. The CDR3 DNA follows: TGCGCCAGCAGAGGACTAGCGGGCGACTCCTACAATGAGCAGTTCTTC.

V is TRBV7-2 and J is TRBJ1-2, with 7 bases lining up with TRBD1. The CDR3 is 15 amino acids. Looked up from germline, CDR1 is SGHTA and CDR2 is FQGNSA. V lost 5 bases to trimming and J lost 4 bases; unmatched junction nucleotides: 10. The CDR3 coding sequence is TGTGCCAGCAGCAAAAGACAGGGTAGTGCCTATGGCTACACCTTC. The encoded protein is CASSKRQGSAYGYTF. Variable domain in full (rest from reference TRBV7-2 and TRBJ1-2): GAGVSQSPSNKVTEKGKDVELRCDPISGHTALYWYRQSLGQGLEFLIYFQGNSAPDKSGLPSDRFSAERTGGSVSTLTIQRTQQEDSAVYLCASSKRQGSAYGYTFGSGTRLTVV.

The chain recombines TRBV5-4 with TRBJ1-1; TRBD1 aligns across 8 bases. CDR3 length: 16 residues. J gave up 6 bases and V 4 bases, and 14 bases lay outside the gene matches. Germline CDR1 SGHNT, CDR2 YYREEE (reference sequence). The DNA of the CDR3 is TGTGCCAGCAGCCCTGGGGGTGACAGGGGCTCCGCTGAAGCTTTCTTT. Its protein is CASSPGGDRGSAEAFF.

The chain is built from TRBV5-1 and TRBJ1-6, with D unclear. V gave up 0 bases and J gave up 10 bases, with 8 bases separating them. The length of the CDR3 is 13 residues. CDR1 and CDR2 (germline): SGHRS, YFSETQ. The CDR3 DNA follows: TGCGCCAGCAGCTTGGACAGTCACTCACCCCTCCACTTT. Protein: CASSLDSHSPLHF.

This clone has just one count. The V and J genes are TRBV18 and TRBJ2-7; TRBD1 matches 8 bases. With V trimmed by 3 bases and J by 5 bases, 6 bases remained unmatched. The CDR3 contains 14 residues. Germline loops: CDR1 KGHSH, CDR2 LQKENI. CDR3 DNA sequence: TGTGCCAGCTCACCGTCACAGGGGGTCCACGAGCAGTACTTC. Translated, it gives CASSPSQGVHEQYF.

The rearrangement joins TRBV6-6 to TRBJ1-6; D possibly corresponds to TRBD1 (5 bases). V shed 7 bases and J shed 10 bases, with 14 bases lying between them. Looked up from germline, CDR1 is MNHNY and CDR2 is SVGAGI (reference sequence). The CDR3 totals 13 residues. The CDR3 DNA reads as TGTGCCAGCACCACCAGGGCAGACTCACCCCTCCACTTT. It encodes CASTTRADSPLHF.

The gene calls are TRBV27 and TRBJ2-5, with 10 bases matching TRBD1. V lost 4 bases to trimming and J lost 4 bases; unmatched junction nucleotides: 9. CDR3 length: 16 amino acids. Per germline, CDR1 MNHEY and CDR2 SMNVEV (reference sequence). CDR3 DNA: TGTGCCAGCAGTTCCCCCGACAGGGGGCAAGGAGAGACCCAGTACTTC. Protein product: CASSSPDRGQGETQYF.